This T cell receptor beta chain was found in a study of cytomegalovirus exposure and HLA in healthy donors. Background on the study: Of some 400 genotyped donors, around 84% clustered with self-reported Caucasian donors.

Regarding the study as a whole: The authors enumerated around 150 TCR beta chains as linked to cytomegalovirus.

Germline-derived CDR1 and CDR2 are SGHDT and YYEEEE. The CDR3 sequence is 15 residues long. V shed 1 base and J shed 0 bases, with 9 bases lying between them. Vbeta (60) and Jbeta (13) primers were used in the PCR. The repertoire was sequenced with immunoSEQ multiplex PCR; TCRdb's copy has only in-frame clones and lacks some. This sample has approximately 92,000 clones, with about two thirds found just once. The table lists this clone with a few counts. The antigen remains unidentified. The receptor comes from a man aged 55-75 years in good health and CMV-seronegative. The sample was PBMCs. V is TRBV5-6 and J is TRBJ2-3; D remains ambiguous. The CDR3 region is CASSLRLHSTDTQYF. CDR3 sequence (DNA): TGTGCCAGCAGCTTGCGACTGCATAGCACAGATACGCAGTATTTT.